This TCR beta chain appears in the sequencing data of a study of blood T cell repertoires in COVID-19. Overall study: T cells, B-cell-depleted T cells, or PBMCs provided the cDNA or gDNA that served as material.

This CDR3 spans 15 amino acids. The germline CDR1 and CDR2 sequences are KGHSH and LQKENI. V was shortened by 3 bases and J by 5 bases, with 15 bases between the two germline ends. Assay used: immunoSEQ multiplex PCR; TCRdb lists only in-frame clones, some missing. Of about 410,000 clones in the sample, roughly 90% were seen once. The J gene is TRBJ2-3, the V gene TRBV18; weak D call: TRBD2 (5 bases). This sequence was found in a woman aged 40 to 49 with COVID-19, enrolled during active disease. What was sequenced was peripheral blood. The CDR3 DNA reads TGTGCCAGCTCACCGACGAGGGCCTCGGGAGATACGCAGTATTTT. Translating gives CASSPTRASGDTQYF.